This T cell receptor (beta chain) was documented in a study of CD8 T cells in ankylosing spondylitis. This clonotype has at least ten counts. TCRdb called the 5' RACE reads again in MiXCR, with one record for every CDR3 protein. The data show about 150,000 distinct CDR3 sequences, 25% to 35% seen once. The CDR3 sequence is 13 residues long. Germline CDR1 is SGHTA and CDR2 is FQGTGA. Trimming cost V 8 bases and J 5 bases; bases outside gene matches: 8. This chain links TRBV7-3 with TRBJ2-7, with 8 bases fitting TRBD2. This TCR was sampled from a male donor with ankylosing spondylitis. The sequenced sample consisted of synovial fluid, either unsorted or a sorted T cell fraction (not recorded which). The CDR3 reads CASSPLAGNEQYF. The DNA of the CDR3 is TGTGCCAGCTCGCCGCTAGCGGGCAACGAGCAGTACTTC.